The present TCR beta chain was sequenced within a study of blood T cells in healthy people across ages. Study at large: For every two T cells, template switching captured about one barcoded beta molecule.

Study-wide results and limits: Total diversity from one million sequenced T cells was likely underestimated. Per-million-T-cell TCR beta diversity fell roughly linearly with age. No conclusive comparison of naive versus antigen-experienced cells was possible with unsorted PBMCs.

V trimming: 0 bases; J trimming: 3 bases; junction bases outside the gene matches: 6. Per the germline V gene, CDR1 is SGDLS and CDR2 is YYNGEE. The CDR3 contains 16 residues. With a J-beta primer mix and a sample-barcoded 5' primer, a second PCR ran about 7 to 12 cycles. From the 5' RACE reads, TCRdb called clonotypes with MiXCR, one entry per CDR3 protein. The sample has 1.5 million to 2 million distinct CDR3 sequences; about 49% are singletons. Of note for this clonotype: Its antigen remains unknown.

The material sequenced was blood. This chain uses TRBV9 with TRBJ2-1; 7 bases line up with TRBD2. The receptor was isolated from a woman aged 40 to 50 in good health. CDR3 sequence reads: CASSVVGGEDYNEQFF. CDR3 DNA sequence: TGTGCCAGCAGCGTAGTGGGGGGGGAAGACTACAATGAGCAGTTCTTC.